The present T cell receptor (beta chain) was sequenced within a study of T cells in Graves' hyperthyroidism and ophthalmopathy. The CDR3 covers 20 residues. V gave up 2 bases and J gave up 5 bases, with 28 bases separating them. Germline V gene sequence: CDR1 MNHEY, CDR2 SMNVEV (reference sequence). A patient was excluded if there was uncontrolled infection, other autoimmune disease, pregnancy or lactation. The source material, RNA transcripts, was used to amplify TCR beta CDR3 regions. Carried out on the TCR CDR3, a first-round RT-PCR used the HTBI primer set. TCRdb fed the multiplex PCR reads into MiXCR, producing one record per CDR3 protein. The sample consists of over 300,000 distinct CDR3 sequences, roughly 14% of them appearing once. This clonotype was seen a handful of times.

The genes are TRBV27 and TRBJ2-1, with D possibly matching TRBD2 (6 bases). This TCR was recovered from a woman aged 55-70 years with Graves' hyperthyroidism. The sample taken for sequencing was blood. As DNA, the CDR3 is TGTGCCAGCAGTTTAGGTCCCGGGAGTTTAATCGTTATGGGTAACAATGAGCAGTTCTTC. This sequence encodes CASSLGPGSLIVMGNNEQFF.